Below, one T cell receptor beta chain is given with its context. Germline CDR1 is MNHNS and CDR2 is SASEGT. V was pared by 1 base and J by 2 bases, with 8 bases between. The CDR3 sequence is 14 residues long. This entry is derived from a study of cytomegalovirus exposure and HLA in healthy donors. The PCR was carried out with 60 Vbeta primers and 13 Jbeta primers. Some clones are missing from TCRdb's copy, which holds only in-frame ones; the method was immunoSEQ multiplex PCR. The table records more than 100,000 clones, 80% of them present only once. This TCR came from a middle-aged man in good health and CMV-seronegative. Sequenced material: PBMCs. The rearrangement links TRBV6-1 to TRBJ1-2; no reliable D call. The CDR3: CASSEDRVNYGYTF. CDR3 sequence (DNA): TGTGCCAGCAGTGAAGATAGAGTAAACTATGGCTACACCTTC.